This entry describes one T cell receptor (beta chain). Its specificity is unknown. Hyperthyroidism was new, under 2 months, in patients aged 18 to 65. For repertoire sequencing, the TCR beta CDR3 regions were amplified from RNA transcripts. An opening RT-PCR round employed HTBI primers and preceded a second-round multiplex PCR. TCRdb reprocessed the multiplex PCR reads via MiXCR and lists one record per CDR3 protein. The sample yields over a million distinct CDR3 sequences, about two fifths seen once. This sample is drawn from a study of Graves' ophthalmopathy and Graves' hyperthyroidism. This CDR3 contains 13 residues. Germline V lookup: CDR1 SQVTM, CDR2 ANQGSEA. The ends were cut back, 7 bases at V and 6 bases at J, with 19 bases in the middle. Study results and limitations: A majority of expanded thyroid clonotypes exceeding 0.001 frequency were likewise present in blood. The model's prediction of ophthalmopathy progression had just over 70% sensitivity and approximately 72% specificity. Ophthalmopathy cases were distinguished from stable hyperthyroidism by a 13-signature model, reaching around 88% sensitivity and around 80% specificity.

Sequenced material: peripheral blood or thyroid tissue (not recorded which). The source of this sequence is an adult man with Graves' hyperthyroidism. This chain uses TRBV29-1 with TRBJ2-7, with D possibly matching TRBD2 (5 bases). For the CDR3, the DNA is TGCAGCGGCATGGGGTCCACGGGGTTCGAGCAGTACTTC. It translates to CSGMGSTGFEQYF.